These 18 T cell receptor beta chains originate from one sample sequenced in a study of response to subunit inactivated influenza vaccine (dated by TCRdb to between 2017 and 2018). Library creation used RT-PCR. The sequencing machine was an Illumina HiSeq 2500. The public reads were run again by TCRdb, first through fastp at Q25 and then through MiXCR, and only productive beta chains were kept. Entries that share a CDR3 protein sequence are merged under the most common genes and DNA. Here the sample has about 500,000 distinct CDR3 sequences; 16% occur a single time. Approximately 3% of the sample belongs to the ten largest clones. The sequenced sample was CD4+ T cells sorted from PBMCs, obtained approximately 25 months after vaccination. All receptors come from a man between 50 and 75 years old who received an inactivated influenza vaccine. Donor details come from another sample of the same person, matched by shared clones.

The chain couples TRBV5-6 to TRBJ1-1; D is ambiguous. The ends were cut back, 1 base at V and 0 bases at J, with 7 bases in the middle. Germline CDR1 SGHDT, CDR2 YYEEEE. The CDR3 extends over 14 amino acids. The CDR3 DNA is TGTGCCAGCAGCTTGCGGAGTCTGAACACTGAAGCTTTCTTT. Translated: CASSLRSLNTEAFF.

The chain links TRBV20-1 to TRBJ2-5, with 7 bases identical to TRBD1. Per germline, CDR1 DFQATT and CDR2 SNEGSKA (reference sequence). Germline trimming cut 4 bases from V and 3 bases from J; bases unmatched to any gene: 11. The CDR3 covers 15 residues. Written as DNA, the CDR3 is TGCAGTGCTACACCCGCGACAGGGCCGAAAGAGACCCAGTACTTC. This encodes CSATPATGPKETQYF.

The chain couples TRBV15 to TRBJ2-1; 7 bases align to TRBD2. Germline loops: CDR1 LNHNV, CDR2 YYDKDF (reference sequence). The J segment lost 2 bases and the V segment lost 3 bases, leaving 7 bases of the junction unmatched. The CDR3 contains 16 residues. CDR3 in amino acids: CATSRAAAGTYNEQFF. The CDR3 DNA sequence: TGTGCCACCAGCAGGGCAGCAGCGGGGACCTACAATGAGCAGTTCTTC.

This clonotype was counted between two and nine times. The chain links TRBV4-2 to TRBJ2-2; possible D gene TRBD1, 6 bases. From germline, CDR1 is LGHNA and CDR2 YNFKEQ. V was shortened by 4 bases and J by 4 bases, with 16 bases between the two germline ends. The CDR3 contains 16 residues. The CDR3 bases are TGTGCCAGCAGCCTCCCAGACAGGCGTGTCACCGGGGAGCTGTTTTTT. It is translated as CASSLPDRRVTGELFF.

This clonotype was detected many times. The chain combines TRBV18 with TRBJ2-3; the D is unclear. Trimming pared 2 bases from V and 6 bases from J, leaving 9 bases between. The CDR3 loop spans 13 amino acids. Germline V gives CDR1 KGHSH, CDR2 LQKENI. CDR3 sequence reads: CASSPITPDTQYF. CDR3 in DNA: TGTGCCAGCTCACCAATTACTCCCGATACGCAGTATTTT.

The rearrangement links TRBV19 to TRBJ2-3, with 8 nucleotides matching TRBD1. Losses at the gene ends were 4 bases for V and 2 bases for J; bases not matched to a gene: 5. CDR1 and CDR2 (germline): LNHDA, SQIVND (reference sequence). This CDR3 comprises 15 residues. CDR3 nucleotide sequence: TGTGCCAGTAGTACGCAGGGGGCTCCCACAGATACGCAGTATTTT. Translated: CASSTQGAPTDTQYF.

This clonotype occurred a few times. This chain links TRBV29-1 with TRBJ2-3, with D possibly being TRBD1 or TRBD2 (5 bases each). This CDR3 is built from 14 residues. The germline gives CDR1 SQVTM, CDR2 ANQGSEA. V lost 4 bases, J lost 6 bases, and 17 bases lay in between. The CDR3: CSVALGPGRDTQYF. Written as DNA, the CDR3 is TGCAGCGTTGCGCTAGGGCCGGGGCGGGATACGCAGTATTTT.

A few counts support this clonotype. The chain carries TRBV27 and TRBJ2-2; D gene uncertain. There are 17 residues in the CDR3. Between the trimmed V and J ends, which lost 1 base and 2 bases, there was a span of 14 bases. Germline CDR1 is MNHEY and CDR2 is SMNVEV (reference sequence). CDR3 amino acids: CASSLFWFGSNTGELFF. In DNA, the CDR3 is TGTGCCAGCAGTTTATTTTGGTTCGGCAGCAACACCGGGGAGCTGTTTTTT.

This clonotype has just a few counts. V and J are TRBV10-3 and TRBJ1-4; a weak D match, TRBD1 (6 bases). V lost 3 bases to trimming and J lost 8 bases, with 13 bases between them. There are 14 residues in the CDR3. CDR1 ENHRY and CDR2 SYGVKD come from the germline V gene. In DNA, the CDR3 is TGTGCCATCAGTGAAGTCTTGGGGGGCGAAAAACTGTTTTTT. It encodes CAISEVLGGEKLFF.

This clonotype has a count of ten or more. V gene TRBV7-9 combines with J gene TRBJ1-1; unclear D gene. This CDR3 comprises 13 residues. CDR1 is SEHNR and CDR2 is FQNEAQ in the germline V gene (reference sequence). Deletions cut 0 bases from V and 6 bases from J, with 8 bases between. This CDR3 is CASSLAAIAEAFF. DNA of the CDR3: TGTGCCAGCAGCTTAGCGGCGATCGCTGAAGCTTTCTTT.

This clonotype was seen a handful of times. The gene calls are TRBV4-1 and TRBJ2-3; D possibly corresponds to TRBD2 (5 bases). V lost 4 bases and J 8 bases, leaving 10 bases between the germline ends. Per the germline V gene, CDR1 is MGHRA and CDR2 is YSYEKL. The CDR3 loop spans 12 amino acids. The CDR3: CASSRQDFTQYF. CDR3 sequence (DNA): TGCGCCAGCAGCCGCCAGGACTTTACGCAGTATTTT.

This clonotype was observed a single time. The chain recombines TRBV10-3 with TRBJ2-3, with 8 bases fitting TRBD2. In germline, CDR1 is ENHRY, CDR2 SYGVKD. The V segment lost 4 bases and the J segment 4 bases; nucleotides outside the gene matches: 10. The CDR3 runs to 16 residues. Here the CDR3 reads CAISAGREARSDTQYF. For the CDR3, the DNA is TGTGCCATCAGTGCGGGGCGGGAGGCAAGATCAGATACGCAGTATTTT.

The sample holds a few counts of this clonotype. The chain joins TRBV4-3 to TRBJ1-6; 9 bases are shared with TRBD1. This CDR3 region has 14 residues. V shed 4 bases, J shed 10 bases, and the junction held 5 bases outside the gene matches. Germline assignment: CDR1 LGHNA and CDR2 YSLEER. The CDR3 sequence is CASSPTGGTSPLHF. The CDR3 nucleotides read TGCGCCAGCAGCCCGACAGGGGGTACCTCACCCCTCCACTTT.

The chain joins TRBV7-2 to TRBJ2-1; 9 nucleotides line up with TRBD1. The CDR3 is 16 amino acids. The V segment lost 2 bases and the J segment 10 bases; nucleotides outside the gene matches: 12. Germline V gives CDR1 SGHTA, CDR2 FQGNSA. The CDR3 here is CASSLTGGYPRKEQFF. For the CDR3, the DNA is TGTGCCAGCAGCTTAACAGGGGGCTATCCTAGGAAGGAGCAGTTCTTC.

Only a few counts were recorded for this clonotype. The chain combines TRBV7-6 with TRBJ2-5, with 7 bases that match TRBD2. The CDR3 consists of 15 residues. V gave up 0 bases and J gave up 5 bases; unmatched junction bases: 6. Germline V gene data show CDR1 as SGHVS and CDR2 as FNYEAQ. The CDR3 region has the DNA TGTGCCAGCAGCTTAGCGTTGTCTAGCGGTGAGACCCAGTACTTC. Translating it yields CASSLALSSGETQYF. The complete variable domain, with remaining parts taken from reference TRBV7-6 and TRBJ2-5, reads GAGVSQSPRYKVTKRGQDVALRCDPISGHVSLYWYRQALGQGPEFLTYFNYEAQQDKSGLPNDRFSAERPEGSISTLTIQRTEQRDSAMYRCASSLALSSGETQYFGPGTRLLVL.

This clonotype turned up a few times. The V call is TRBV4-2, the J call TRBJ2-7, with a possible D match to TRBD1 (6 bases). Trimming took off 6 bases at V and 5 bases at J, with 14 bases between the two ends. Germline CDR1 is LGHNA and CDR2 is YNFKEQ. The CDR3 consists of 13 residues. The DNA of the CDR3 is TGTGCCAGCAGTTACGGGACAAACAACGAGCAGTACTTC. This translates into CASSYGTNNEQYF.

V is TRBV7-9 and J is TRBJ1-1; D uncertain. This CDR3 is built from 14 residues. Between the trimmed V and J ends, which lost 5 bases and 2 bases, there was a span of 12 bases. Looked up from germline, CDR1 is SEHNR and CDR2 is FQNEAQ (reference sequence). CDR3 bases: TGTGCCAGCAGCCCTCAACGGGCAAACACTGAAGCTTTCTTT. Translating gives CASSPQRANTEAFF.

This clonotype was detected many times. The chain employs TRBV5-1 and TRBJ2-5; D not certain. With 3 bases removed from V and 1 base from J, the gap between germline ends came to 10 bases. The CDR3 has 14 residues. Germline CDR1 reads SGHRS; CDR2 reads YFSETQ. As DNA, the CDR3 is TGCGCCAGCAGCTGGATGACGGTCCAAGAGACCCAGTACTTC. Protein product: CASSWMTVQETQYF.